This record concerns one T cell receptor (beta chain) sequence. Its antigen is currently unknown. The data were obtained in a study of T cells expressing NK-cell markers. Overall study findings and caveats: Where several donors were concerned, these clonotypes also led the CD3+CD56-NKG2C+ fraction. NKG2C+ dominant clonotypes from roughly 6 donors made up about 1.0-7.5% of CD8+ T cells.

UMI-tagged 5'RACE template switching yielded the TCR beta cDNA. TCRdb reprocessed the 5' RACE reads; each CDR3 protein has one entry and no DNA is given. The sample features some 450,000 distinct CDR3 sequences, with about 7.1% in its top ten. This clonotype originated in a woman between 18 and 70 years old in good health. Sequencing was performed on blood T cells: a sorted CD56 or NKG2C T cell subset, CD4+ or CD8+ T cells, or bulk PBMC T cells (not recorded which).

The CDR3 protein is CASSPSEGLAIYEQYF. The chain has TRBV18 and TRBJ2-7; the D gene TCRdb calls, TRBD2, cannot be checked with no DNA. This CDR3 contains 16 residues. Germline V gives CDR1 KGHSH, CDR2 LQKENI.